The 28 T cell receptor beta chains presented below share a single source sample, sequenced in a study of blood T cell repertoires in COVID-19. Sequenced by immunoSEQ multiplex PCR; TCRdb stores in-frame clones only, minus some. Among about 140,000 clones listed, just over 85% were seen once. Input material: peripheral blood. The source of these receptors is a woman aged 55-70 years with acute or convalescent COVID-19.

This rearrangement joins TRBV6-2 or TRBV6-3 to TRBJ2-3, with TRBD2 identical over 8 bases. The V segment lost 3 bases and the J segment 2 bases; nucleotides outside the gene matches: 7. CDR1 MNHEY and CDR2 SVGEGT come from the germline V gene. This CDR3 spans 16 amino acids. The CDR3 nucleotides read TGTGCCAGCAGTTATGGGCGGGGGGCCGTCACAGATACGCAGTATTTT. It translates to CASSYGRGAVTDTQYF.

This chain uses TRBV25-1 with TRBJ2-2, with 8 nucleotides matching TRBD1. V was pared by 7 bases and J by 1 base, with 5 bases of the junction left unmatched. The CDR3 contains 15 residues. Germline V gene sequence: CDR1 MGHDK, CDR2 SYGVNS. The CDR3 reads CASNPGTGNTGELFF. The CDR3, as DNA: TGTGCCAGCAATCCCGGGACAGGGAACACCGGGGAGCTGTTTTTT.

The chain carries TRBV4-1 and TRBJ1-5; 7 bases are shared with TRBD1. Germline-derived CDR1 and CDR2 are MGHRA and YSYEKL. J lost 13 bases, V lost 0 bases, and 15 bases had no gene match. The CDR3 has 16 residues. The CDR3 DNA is TGCGCCAGCAGCCAAGATCTCCCTAGGACAGGAGGGGGGCAGCATTTT. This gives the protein CASSQDLPRTGGGQHF.

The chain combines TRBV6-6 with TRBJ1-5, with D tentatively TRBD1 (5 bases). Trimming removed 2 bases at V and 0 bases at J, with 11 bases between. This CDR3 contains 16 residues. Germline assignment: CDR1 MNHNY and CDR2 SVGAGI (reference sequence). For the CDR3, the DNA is TGTGCCAGCAGTTACGCGGGACGGGTTAGCAATCAGCCCCAGCATTTT. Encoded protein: CASSYAGRVSNQPQHF.

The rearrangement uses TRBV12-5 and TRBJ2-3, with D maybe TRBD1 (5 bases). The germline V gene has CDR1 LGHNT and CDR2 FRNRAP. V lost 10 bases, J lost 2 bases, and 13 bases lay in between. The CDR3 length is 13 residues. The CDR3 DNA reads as TGTGCTACCGTGGGGCACTTCACAGATACGCAGTATTTT. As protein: CATVGHFTDTQYF.

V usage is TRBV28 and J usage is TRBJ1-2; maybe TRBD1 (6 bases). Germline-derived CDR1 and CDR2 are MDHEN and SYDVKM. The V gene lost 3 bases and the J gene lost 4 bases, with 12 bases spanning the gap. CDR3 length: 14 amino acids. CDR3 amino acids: CASSLAGEVYGYTF. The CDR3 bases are TGTGCCAGCAGTTTGGCAGGGGAAGTCTATGGCTACACCTTC.

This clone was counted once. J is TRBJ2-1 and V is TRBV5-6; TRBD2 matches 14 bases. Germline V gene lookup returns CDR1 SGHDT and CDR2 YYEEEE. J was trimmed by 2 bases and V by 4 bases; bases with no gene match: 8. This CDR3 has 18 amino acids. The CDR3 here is CASSNRLAGGLAYNEQFF. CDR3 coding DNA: TGTGCCAGCAGCAACAGACTAGCGGGGGGGCTCGCCTACAATGAGCAGTTCTTC.

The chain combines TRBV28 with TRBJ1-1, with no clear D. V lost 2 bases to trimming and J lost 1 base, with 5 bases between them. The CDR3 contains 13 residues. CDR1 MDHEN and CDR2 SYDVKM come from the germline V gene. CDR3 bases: TGTGCCAGCAGTTTAGTCGGGAACACTGAAGCTTTCTTT. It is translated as CASSLVGNTEAFF. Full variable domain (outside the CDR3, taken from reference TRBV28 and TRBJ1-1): DVKVTQSSRYLVKRTGEKVFLECVQDMDHENMFWYRQDPGLGLRLIYFSYDVKMKEKGDIPEGYSVSREKKERFSLILESASTNQTSMYLCASSLVGNTEAFFGQGTRLTVV.

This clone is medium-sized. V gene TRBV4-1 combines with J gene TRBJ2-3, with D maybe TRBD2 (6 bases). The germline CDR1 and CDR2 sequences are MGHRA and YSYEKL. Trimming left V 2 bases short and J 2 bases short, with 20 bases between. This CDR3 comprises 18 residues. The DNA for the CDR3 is TGCGCCAGCAGCCAAATATCCCCCATGGGCGGGGTCACAGATACGCAGTATTTT. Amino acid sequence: CASSQISPMGGVTDTQYF.

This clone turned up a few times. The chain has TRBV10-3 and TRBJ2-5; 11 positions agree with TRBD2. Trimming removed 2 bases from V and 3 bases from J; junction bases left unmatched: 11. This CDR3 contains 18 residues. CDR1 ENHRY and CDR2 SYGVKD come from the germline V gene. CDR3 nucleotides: TGTGCCATCAGTGAGCCCAATGCCGGGACTAGCGGTGAAGAGACCCAGTACTTC. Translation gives CAISEPNAGTSGEETQYF.

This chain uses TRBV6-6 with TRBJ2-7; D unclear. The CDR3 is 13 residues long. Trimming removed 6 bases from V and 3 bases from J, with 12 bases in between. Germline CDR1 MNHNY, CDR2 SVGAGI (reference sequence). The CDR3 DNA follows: TGTGCCAGCAGCTACCCCGACAACTACGAGCAGTACTTC. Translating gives CASSYPDNYEQYF.

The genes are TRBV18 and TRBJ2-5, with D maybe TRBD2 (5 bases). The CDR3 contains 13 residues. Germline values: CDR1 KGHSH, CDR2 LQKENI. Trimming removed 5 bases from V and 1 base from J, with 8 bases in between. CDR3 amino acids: CASSSRGQETQYF. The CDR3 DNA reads TGTGCCAGCTCATCCCGGGGCCAAGAGACCCAGTACTTC.

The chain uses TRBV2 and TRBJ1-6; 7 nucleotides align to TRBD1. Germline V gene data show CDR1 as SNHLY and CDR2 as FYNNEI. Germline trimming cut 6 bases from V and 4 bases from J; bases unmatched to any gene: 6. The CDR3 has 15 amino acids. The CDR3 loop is CASRNGTDYNSPLHF. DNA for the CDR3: TGTGCCAGCAGAAACGGGACAGATTATAATTCACCCCTCCACTTT.

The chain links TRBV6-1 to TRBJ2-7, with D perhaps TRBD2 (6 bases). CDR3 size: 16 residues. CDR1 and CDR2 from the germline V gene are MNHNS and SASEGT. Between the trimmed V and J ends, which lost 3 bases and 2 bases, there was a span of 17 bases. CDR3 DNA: TGTGCCAGCAGTGACCCACGATGGGACTTGACCTACGAGCAGTACTTC. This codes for CASSDPRWDLTYEQYF.

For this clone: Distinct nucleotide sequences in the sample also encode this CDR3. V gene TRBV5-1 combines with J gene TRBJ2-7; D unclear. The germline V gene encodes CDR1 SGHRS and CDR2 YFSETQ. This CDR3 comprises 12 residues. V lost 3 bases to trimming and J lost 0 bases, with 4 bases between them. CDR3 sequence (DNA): TGCGCCAGCAGCTCGTCCTCCTACGAGCAGTACTTC. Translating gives CASSSSSYEQYF.

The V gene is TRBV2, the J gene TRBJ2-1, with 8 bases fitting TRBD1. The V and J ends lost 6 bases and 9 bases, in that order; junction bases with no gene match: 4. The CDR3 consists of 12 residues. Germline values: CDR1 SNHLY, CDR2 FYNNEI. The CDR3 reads CASRDRDAEQFF. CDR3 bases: TGTGCCAGCAGGGACAGGGACGCTGAGCAGTTCTTC. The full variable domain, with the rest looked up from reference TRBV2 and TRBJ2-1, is EPEVTQTPSHQVTQMGQEVILRCVPISNHLYFYWYRQILGQKVEFLVSFYNNEISEKSEIFDDQFSVERPDGSNFTLKIRSTKLEDSAMYFCASRDRDAEQFFGPGTRLTVL.

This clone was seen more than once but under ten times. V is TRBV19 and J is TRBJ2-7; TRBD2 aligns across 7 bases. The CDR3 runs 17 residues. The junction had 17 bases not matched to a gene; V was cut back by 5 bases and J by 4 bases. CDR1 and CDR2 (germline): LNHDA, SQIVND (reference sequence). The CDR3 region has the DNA TGTGCCAGTAGTTCGGGGGGAACCCAGCGGGGAAGTTACGAGCAGTACTTC. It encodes CASSSGGTQRGSYEQYF.

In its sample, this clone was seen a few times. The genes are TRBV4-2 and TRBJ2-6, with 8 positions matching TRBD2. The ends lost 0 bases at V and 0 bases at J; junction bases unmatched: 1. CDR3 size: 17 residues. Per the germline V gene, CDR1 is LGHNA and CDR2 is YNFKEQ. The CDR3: CASSQDGTSSGANVLTF. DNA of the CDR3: TGTGCCAGCAGCCAAGACGGGACTAGCTCTGGGGCCAACGTCCTGACTTTC.

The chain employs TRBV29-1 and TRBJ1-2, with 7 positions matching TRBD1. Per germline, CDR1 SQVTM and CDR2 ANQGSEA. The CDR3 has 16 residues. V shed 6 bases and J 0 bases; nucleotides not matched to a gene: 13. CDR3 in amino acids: CSVVTPGQQANYGYTF. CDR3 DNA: TGCAGCGTGGTCACTCCGGGACAGCAAGCTAACTATGGCTACACCTTC.

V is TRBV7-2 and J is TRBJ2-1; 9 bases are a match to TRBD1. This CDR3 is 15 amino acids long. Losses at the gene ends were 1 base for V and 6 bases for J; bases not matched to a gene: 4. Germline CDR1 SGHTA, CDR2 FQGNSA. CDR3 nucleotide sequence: TGTGCCAGCAGCTTAGTACAGGGGGCGGGCAATGAGCAGTTCTTC. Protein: CASSLVQGAGNEQFF.

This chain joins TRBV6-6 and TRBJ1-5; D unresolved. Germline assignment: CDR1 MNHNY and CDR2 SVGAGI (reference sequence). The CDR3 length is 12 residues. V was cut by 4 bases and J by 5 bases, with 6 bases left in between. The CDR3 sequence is CASSFQYQPQHF. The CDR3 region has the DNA TGTGCCAGCAGTTTCCAATATCAGCCCCAGCATTTT.

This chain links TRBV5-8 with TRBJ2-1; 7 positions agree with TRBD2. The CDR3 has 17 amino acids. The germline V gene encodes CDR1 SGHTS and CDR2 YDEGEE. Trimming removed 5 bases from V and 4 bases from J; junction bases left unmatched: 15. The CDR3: CASSYYPASGGYNEQFF. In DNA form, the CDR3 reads TGTGCCAGCAGTTACTACCCGGCTAGCGGAGGATACAATGAGCAGTTCTTC.

CDR3 in DNA: TGCGCCAGCAGCTTGGTTTCCAGGGGAAGAGCGGGCTACACCTTC. This gives the protein CASSLVSRGRAGYTF. The chain combines TRBV5-1 with TRBJ1-2; D might be TRBD1 (6 bases). Between the trimmed V and J ends, which lost 0 bases and 8 bases, there was a span of 17 bases. The CDR3 is made up of 15 amino acids. Germline values: CDR1 SGHRS, CDR2 YFSETQ.

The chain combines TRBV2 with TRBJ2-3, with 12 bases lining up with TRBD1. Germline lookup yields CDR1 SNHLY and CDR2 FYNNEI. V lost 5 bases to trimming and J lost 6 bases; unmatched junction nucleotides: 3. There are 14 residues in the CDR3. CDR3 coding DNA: TGTGCCAGCAGTTGGGACAGGGGGCTGGATACGCAGTATTTT. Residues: CASSWDRGLDTQYF.

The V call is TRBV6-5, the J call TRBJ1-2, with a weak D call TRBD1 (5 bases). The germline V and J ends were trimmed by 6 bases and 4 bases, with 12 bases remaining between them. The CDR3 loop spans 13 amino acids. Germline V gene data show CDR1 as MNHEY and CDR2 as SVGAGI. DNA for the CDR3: TGTGCCAGCAGGCCGAGCGGGACCTATGGCTACACCTTC. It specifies CASRPSGTYGYTF.

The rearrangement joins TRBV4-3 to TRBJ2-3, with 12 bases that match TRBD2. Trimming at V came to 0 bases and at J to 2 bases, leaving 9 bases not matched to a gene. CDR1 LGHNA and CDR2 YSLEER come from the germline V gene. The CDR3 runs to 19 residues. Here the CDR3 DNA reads TGCGCCAGCAGCCAAGATGTACTAGCGGGGGGATCTCACACAGATACGCAGTATTTT. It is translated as CASSQDVLAGGSHTDTQYF.

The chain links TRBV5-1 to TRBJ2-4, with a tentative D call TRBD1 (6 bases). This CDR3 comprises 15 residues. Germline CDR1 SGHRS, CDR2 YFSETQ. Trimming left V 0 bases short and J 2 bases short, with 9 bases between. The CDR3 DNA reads TGCGCCAGCAGCTTGGGTGGGGGCCCCAAAAACATTCAGTACTTC. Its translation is CASSLGGGPKNIQYF.

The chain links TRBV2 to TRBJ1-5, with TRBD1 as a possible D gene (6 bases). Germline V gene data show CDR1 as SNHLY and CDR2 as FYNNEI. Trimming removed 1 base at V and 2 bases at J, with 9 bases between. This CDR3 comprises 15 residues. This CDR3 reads CASSEDRVGNQPQHF. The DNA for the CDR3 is TGTGCCAGCAGTGAAGACAGGGTCGGCAATCAGCCCCAGCATTTT.